These 24 T cell receptor beta chains were all obtained from the same sample, sequenced in a study of T cell changes during pregnancy in multiple sclerosis. The data were produced by immunoSEQ multiplex PCR, yet TCRdb's version contains in-frame clones alone and is incomplete. The profile shows around 61,000 clones, approximately 90% of them singletons. Source: peripheral blood, taken in the first trimester of pregnancy. These receptors all come from a female donor in good health, enrolled as a control in a pregnancy study.

The chain uses TRBV30 and TRBJ2-7; TRBD2 is a possible D gene (7 bases). In germline, CDR1 is GTSNPN, CDR2 SVGIG (reference sequence). The CDR3 totals 18 residues. V lost 0 bases and J lost 7, with 28 bases in between. CDR3 residues: CAWSVRGGGGGRLGEQYF. The DNA for the CDR3 is TGTGCCTGGAGTGTACGGGGAGGGGGGGGCGGTAGATTGGGAGAGCAGTACTTC.

This chain joins TRBV6-1 and TRBJ2-1, with D tentatively TRBD1 (6 bases). CDR1 is MNHNS and CDR2 is SASEGT in the germline V gene. The V gene lost 3 bases and the J gene lost 7 bases, with 10 bases spanning the gap. CDR3 length: 13 residues. The CDR3 DNA reads as TGTGCCAGCAGTGATGTGAGGGGGAATGAGCAGTTCTTC. Translating it yields CASSDVRGNEQFF.

J is TRBJ2-5 and V is TRBV5-1; no clear D. Deletions cut 3 bases from V and 0 bases from J, with 6 bases between. The CDR3 is 13 residues long. Germline CDR1 and CDR2: SGHRS and YFSETQ. Here the CDR3 DNA reads TGCGCCAGCAGCTCAGAATACCAAGAGACCCAGTACTTC. Amino acids: CASSSEYQETQYF.

The V call is TRBV5-1, the J call TRBJ2-2, with D perhaps TRBD1 (5 bases). Germline V CDR1 and CDR2: SGHRS, YFSETQ. V was pared by 4 bases and J by 0 bases, with 10 bases between. The CDR3 is 15 amino acids. This CDR3 is CASSQTATNTGELFF. The CDR3 DNA is TGCGCCAGCAGCCAGACAGCAACGAACACCGGGGAGCTGTTTTTT.

The gene calls are TRBV7-9 and TRBJ1-1, with 10 positions matching TRBD1. V lost 3 bases to trimming and J lost 5 bases; unmatched junction nucleotides: 3. CDR1 and CDR2 from the germline V gene are SEHNR and FQNEAQ (reference sequence). This CDR3 is built from 14 residues. The CDR3 DNA reads as TGTGCCAGCAGCTTGCGGGACAGGGGAACTGAAGCTTTCTTT. Translation: CASSLRDRGTEAFF.

This clone showed up just a few times. This chain uses TRBV29-1 with TRBJ1-2; a weak D match, TRBD1 (5 bases). Germline values: CDR1 SQVTM, CDR2 ANQGSEA. V was pared by 6 bases and J by 8 bases, with 16 bases between. The CDR3 has 12 residues. For the CDR3, the DNA is TGCAGCGTCCTCCAGGGATTGGGAGGCTACACCTTC. Its protein is CSVLQGLGGYTF. Looking up the rest from reference TRBV29-1 and TRBJ1-2 gives the full variable domain: SAVISQKPSRDICQRGTSLTIQCQVDSQVTMMFWYRQQPGQSLTLIATANQGSEATYESGFVIDKFPISRPNLTFSTLTVSNMSPEDSSIYLCSVLQGLGGYTFGSGTRLTVV.

In this sample, this clone turned up a few times. V and J are TRBV30 and TRBJ1-1; D ambiguous. The V gene's germline CDR1 is GTSNPN and CDR2 SVGIG (reference sequence). The CDR3 length is 13 residues. Trimming stripped 4 bases from V and 2 bases from J, with 11 bases between. The CDR3 DNA follows: TGTGCCTGGACTCGAAACAGTAACACTGAAGCTTTCTTT. It encodes CAWTRNSNTEAFF.

This clone has just one count. The genes are TRBV25-1 and TRBJ1-1; 8 bases match TRBD1. Germline loops: CDR1 MGHDK, CDR2 SYGVNS. The CDR3 loop spans 12 amino acids. V dropped 6 bases and J dropped 10; count of bases not matched to a gene: 7. CDR3 sequence (DNA): TGTGCCAGCAGCCCGCAGGGGGCGGGAGCTTTCTTT. Translated, it gives CASSPQGAGAFF.

This clone has just a few counts. The chain is built from TRBV4-2 and TRBJ2-6; TRBD1 matches 7 bases. CDR1 is LGHNA, CDR2 YNFKEQ, per germline. CDR3 length equals 16 residues. V was clipped by 4 bases and J by 4 bases; unmatched bases: 7. CDR3 amino acids: CASSPDRESGANVLTF. The CDR3 region has the DNA TGTGCCAGCAGCCCTGACAGGGAGTCAGGGGCCAACGTCCTGACTTTC.

This clone was recorded once. The J gene is TRBJ1-3, the V gene TRBV5-1; D is perhaps TRBD1 (6 bases). The CDR3 is 16 amino acids. V lost 0 bases to trimming and J lost 2 bases, with 12 bases between them. The germline V gene encodes CDR1 SGHRS and CDR2 YFSETQ. The CDR3 is CASSLEGHFTGNTIYF. In nucleotides, the CDR3 is TGCGCCAGCAGCTTGGAGGGACACTTTACTGGAAACACCATATATTTT.

The rearrangement links TRBV7-8 to TRBJ2-7, with 8 bases that match TRBD1. Germline CDR1 SGHVS, CDR2 FQNEAQ. This CDR3 comprises 15 residues. The ends lost 4 bases at V and 3 bases at J; junction bases unmatched: 8. DNA for the CDR3: TGTGCCAGCAGCTCCACCGGGACAGGAATCTACGAGCAGTACTTC. Amino acids: CASSSTGTGIYEQYF.

J is TRBJ1-2 and V is TRBV30; D may be TRBD1 (5 bases). The germline V gene encodes CDR1 GTSNPN and CDR2 SVGIG (reference sequence). The CDR3 extends over 14 amino acids. V was cut by 2 bases and J by 0 bases, with 10 bases left in between. The CDR3 DNA is TGTGCCTGGAGTCAGGACATGACTAACTATGGCTACACCTTC. Its protein is CAWSQDMTNYGYTF. The full variable domain, with the rest looked up from reference TRBV30 and TRBJ1-2, is SQTIHQWPATLVQPVGSPLSLECTVEGTSNPNLYWYRQAAGRGLQLLFYSVGIGQISSEVPQNLSASRPQDRQFILSSKKLLLSDSGFYLCAWSQDMTNYGYTFGSGTRLTVV.

The rearrangement joins TRBV7-9 to TRBJ1-1; D remains unclear. Trimming shortened V by 3 bases and J by 0 bases, and 17 bases separated the two germline ends. The CDR3 contains 17 residues. Germline V CDR1 and CDR2: SEHNR, FQNEAQ (reference sequence). Here the CDR3 reads CASSFDRYSSMNTEAFF. The CDR3 region has the DNA TGTGCCAGCAGCTTCGATCGGTACAGTTCCATGAACACTGAAGCTTTCTTT.

This CDR3 is CASSQDRVFPEAFF. DNA of the CDR3: TGCGCCAGCAGCCAAGATCGGGTCTTTCCTGAAGCTTTCTTT. The V and J genes are TRBV4-1 and TRBJ1-1; no clear D gene. The CDR3 runs 14 residues. Germline-derived CDR1 and CDR2 are MGHRA and YSYEKL. V was cut by 0 bases and J by 6 bases, with 11 bases left in between.

The genes are TRBV27 and TRBJ1-2, with TRBD1 matching 9 bases. Losses at the gene ends were 10 bases for V and 4 bases for J; bases not matched to a gene: 7. CDR1 is MNHEY and CDR2 is SMNVEV in the germline V gene (reference sequence). The CDR3 runs to 13 residues. CDR3 protein: CATLDRGLYGYTF. The CDR3 nucleotides are TGTGCCACTCTGGACAGGGGCCTCTATGGCTACACCTTC.

V and J are TRBV7-2 and TRBJ2-3, with 8 nucleotides matching TRBD2. This CDR3 is 17 amino acids long. The trim removed 1 base at V and 4 bases at J, leaving 10 bases unmatched. The germline V gene encodes CDR1 SGHTA and CDR2 FQGNSA. Here the CDR3 reads CASSLDVKTSEPDTQYF. CDR3 in DNA: TGTGCCAGCAGCTTAGACGTCAAGACTAGCGAGCCAGATACGCAGTATTTT.

The chain uses TRBV9 and TRBJ2-7, with 8 nucleotides matching TRBD1. CDR3 length: 14 amino acids. Looked up from germline, CDR1 is SGDLS and CDR2 is YYNGEE. Trimming cost V 3 bases and J 3 bases; bases outside gene matches: 5. The CDR3 loop is CASSAQGQVYEQYF. CDR3 nucleotide sequence: TGTGCCAGCAGCGCCCAGGGACAGGTCTACGAGCAGTACTTC.

The chain uses TRBV6-6 and TRBJ1-2; the D gene is possibly TRBD1 (6 bases). CDR1 and CDR2 from the germline V gene are MNHNY and SVGAGI (reference sequence). V gave up 5 bases and J gave up 8 bases, with 18 bases separating them. The CDR3 covers 14 residues. CDR3 sequence: CASSTQRGGNGYTF. The CDR3 coding sequence is TGTGCCAGCAGTACACAGAGGGGGGGAAACGGCTACACCTTC.

J is TRBJ2-4 and V is TRBV5-1, with 8 nucleotides matching TRBD1. V lost 4 bases, J lost 6 bases, and 9 bases stayed unmatched. The germline V gene encodes CDR1 SGHRS and CDR2 YFSETQ. This CDR3 region has 15 residues. CDR3 amino acids: CASSPGAGGGNIQYF. The CDR3, as DNA: TGCGCCAGCAGCCCTGGGGCAGGGGGCGGAAACATTCAGTACTTC.

This clone has only a few counts. This sequence joins TRBV27 and TRBJ1-6, with D perhaps TRBD1 (6 bases). This CDR3 is 15 amino acids long. The ends were cut back, 4 bases at V and 9 bases at J, with 16 bases in the middle. CDR1 and CDR2 (germline): MNHEY, SMNVEV (reference sequence). The CDR3 loop is CASSYRQAMGSPLHF. CDR3 bases: TGTGCCAGCAGTTACAGACAGGCTATGGGTTCACCCCTCCACTTT.

The rearrangement links TRBV7-9 to TRBJ1-2; 10 bases match TRBD1. Germline CDR1 and CDR2: SEHNR and FQNEAQ (reference sequence). V shed 3 bases, J shed 4 bases, and the junction held 8 bases outside the gene matches. CDR3 length: 16 residues. For the CDR3, the DNA is TGTGCCAGCAGCTTCACACCGGGACAGGGGACCTATGGCTACACCTTC. Protein sequence: CASSFTPGQGTYGYTF.

The gene calls are TRBV6-5 and TRBJ1-2; TRBD1 aligns across 7 bases. The CDR3 totals 15 residues. Unmatched junction bases numbered 6, after V lost 4 bases and J lost 1 base. Germline CDR1 reads MNHEY; CDR2 reads SVGAGI. The CDR3 is CASSFPQGGNYGYTF. In nucleotides, the CDR3 is TGTGCCAGCAGTTTCCCTCAGGGGGGTAACTATGGCTACACCTTC.

J is TRBJ2-5 and V is TRBV13, with 8 bases that match TRBD2. The trim removed 3 bases at V and 2 bases at J, leaving 5 bases unmatched. Germline V lookup: CDR1 PRHDT, CDR2 FYEKMQ (reference sequence). This CDR3 is 15 amino acids long. The CDR3 is CASSFYPGGQETQYF. CDR3 DNA sequence: TGTGCCAGCAGCTTTTATCCGGGAGGGCAAGAGACCCAGTACTTC.

The chain combines TRBV11-3 with TRBJ2-2, with TRBD1 matching 8 bases. The CDR3 spans 16 residues. CDR1 is SGHNT and CDR2 is YENEEA in the germline V gene. V shed 5 bases and J 0 bases; nucleotides not matched to a gene: 5. The CDR3 DNA reads as TGTGCCAGCAGCCCTGGACAGGGTTCGAACACCGGGGAGCTGTTTTTT. Translating it yields CASSPGQGSNTGELFF.